The 5 T cell receptor beta chains below were found in one sample sequenced in a study of T-cell reconstitution after alpha-beta-depleted transplantation in children. This sample's TCRbeta library carried unique molecular identifier barcodes. TCRdb recomputed calls from the PCR reads with MiXCR, one row per CDR3 protein. The sample has approximately 210,000 distinct CDR3 sequences; approximately 15% are singletons. The sequences come from PBMCs from the stem cell graft donor, collected from the stem cell graft. The receptor set was obtained from a human donor who donated a stem cell graft to a child with acute lymphoblastic leukemia.

The sample holds many counts of this clonotype. The chain uses TRBV20-1 and TRBJ2-1; TRBD2 aligns across 8 bases. This CDR3 comprises 15 residues. Germline V gives CDR1 DFQATT, CDR2 SNEGSKA (reference sequence). The ends lost 3 bases at V and 4 bases at J; junction bases unmatched: 8. The CDR3 DNA reads as TGCAGTGCTAGGGATAGCGGGATTCGGTACAATGAGCAGTTCTTC. Translated, it gives CSARDSGIRYNEQFF.

For this clonotype: This could be a read error, since a much larger clone is one nucleotide away. The V call is TRBV7-6, the J call TRBJ2-7; 7 bases fit TRBD1. Per germline, CDR1 SGHVS and CDR2 FNYEAQ. The CDR3 spans 12 residues. CDR3 bases: TGTCCCAGCAGCGTGACAGGGAGCGAGCAGTACTTC. Translated, it gives CPSSVTGSEQYF.

This clonotype was picked up many times. The CDR3 nucleotides are TGCAGCGTTGAAAGAGGGGACAGGACCAACTACGAGCAGTACTTC. It encodes CSVERGDRTNYEQYF. The chain couples TRBV29-1 to TRBJ2-7; 8 bases line up with TRBD1. The CDR3 totals 15 residues. The trim removed 2 bases at V and 3 bases at J, leaving 9 bases unmatched. Germline assignment: CDR1 SQVTM and CDR2 ANQGSEA.

This clonotype was found many times. This chain uses TRBV5-1 with TRBJ2-7; D gene uncertain. V was cut by 0 bases and J by 2 bases, with 9 bases left in between. CDR1 SGHRS and CDR2 YFSETQ come from the germline V gene. The CDR3 totals 14 residues. The CDR3 DNA reads TGCGCCAGCAGCTTGGGTCTAGAAGCCTACGAGCAGTACTTC. This translates into CASSLGLEAYEQYF.

This clonotype was picked up many times. This chain connects TRBV29-1 to TRBJ1-1, with 7 bases fitting TRBD1. The CDR3 is 14 amino acids. J was trimmed by 3 bases and V by 4 bases; bases with no gene match: 8. Per germline, CDR1 SQVTM and CDR2 ANQGSEA. This chain's CDR3 is CSVVQGTADTEAFF. The CDR3 DNA is TGCAGCGTTGTTCAAGGGACAGCAGACACTGAAGCTTTCTTT.